This section outlines one TCR beta chain sequence together with its context. This sample stems from a study of blood T cell repertoires in COVID-19. Background on the study: Material from acute and convalescent COVID-19 was sourced from the United States, Italy and Spain. The analysed material was cDNA or gDNA that came from T cells, B-cell-depleted T cells, or PBMCs.

The ends were cut back, 2 bases at V and 4 bases at J, with 12 bases in the middle. The germline CDR1 and CDR2 sequences are MDHEN and SYDVKM. The CDR3 is 15 amino acids. Per the original methods: Nucleated cell number was recorded as an estimate derived from reference gene primer amplification. The table came from immunoSEQ multiplex PCR; TCRdb's copy has only in-frame clones and leaves some out. The D gene and trimming were derived from the DNA, and the V and J assignments and clone size from that table. The sample lists approximately 75,000 clones; 74% were seen once. The receptor was isolated from a human donor with acute or convalescent COVID-19. The donor label of this sample is uncertain. The sequencing sample was made of peripheral blood. This rearrangement joins TRBV28 to TRBJ1-5, with TRBD1 as a possible D gene (6 bases). The CDR3 protein is CASSLGGRINQPQHF. The CDR3 nucleotides are TGTGCCAGCAGTTTAGGGGGCAGGATAAATCAGCCCCAGCATTTT.